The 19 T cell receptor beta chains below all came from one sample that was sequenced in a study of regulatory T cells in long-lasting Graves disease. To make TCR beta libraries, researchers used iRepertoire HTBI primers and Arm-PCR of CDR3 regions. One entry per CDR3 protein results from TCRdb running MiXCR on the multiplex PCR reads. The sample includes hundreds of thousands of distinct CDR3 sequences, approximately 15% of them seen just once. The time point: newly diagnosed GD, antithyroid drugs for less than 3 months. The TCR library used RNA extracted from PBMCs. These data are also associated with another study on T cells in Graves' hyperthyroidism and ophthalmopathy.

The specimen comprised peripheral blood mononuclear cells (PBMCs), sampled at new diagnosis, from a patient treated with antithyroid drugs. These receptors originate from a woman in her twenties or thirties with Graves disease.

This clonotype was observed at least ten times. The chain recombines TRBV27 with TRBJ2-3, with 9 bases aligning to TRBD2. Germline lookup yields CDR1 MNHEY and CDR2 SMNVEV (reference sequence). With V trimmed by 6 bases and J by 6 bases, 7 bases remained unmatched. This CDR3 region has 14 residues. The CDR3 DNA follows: TGTGCCAGCAGCCTCGGGACTAGCTGGGATACGCAGTATTTT. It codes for CASSLGTSWDTQYF.

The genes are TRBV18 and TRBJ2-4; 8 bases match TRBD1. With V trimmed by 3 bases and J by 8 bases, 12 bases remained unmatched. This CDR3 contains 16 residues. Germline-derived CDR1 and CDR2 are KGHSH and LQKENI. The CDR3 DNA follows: TGTGCCAGCTCACCCCCAAACCTGGGACAGGAGGACATTCAGTACTTC. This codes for CASSPPNLGQEDIQYF.

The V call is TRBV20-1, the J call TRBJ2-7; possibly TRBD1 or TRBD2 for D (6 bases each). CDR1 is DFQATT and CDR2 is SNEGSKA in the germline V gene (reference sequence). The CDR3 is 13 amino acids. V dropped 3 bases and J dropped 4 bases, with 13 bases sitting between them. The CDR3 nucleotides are TGCAGTGCTAGGGGGGCTAGCGAATACGAGCAGTACTTC. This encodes CSARGASEYEQYF.

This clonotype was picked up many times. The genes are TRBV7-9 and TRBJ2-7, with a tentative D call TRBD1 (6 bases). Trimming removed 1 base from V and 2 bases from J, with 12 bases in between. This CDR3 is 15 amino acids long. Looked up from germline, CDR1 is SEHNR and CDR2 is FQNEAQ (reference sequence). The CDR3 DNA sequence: TGTGCCAGCAGCTTAGAACAGGGCAGTCCCTACGAGCAGTACTTC. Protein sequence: CASSLEQGSPYEQYF.

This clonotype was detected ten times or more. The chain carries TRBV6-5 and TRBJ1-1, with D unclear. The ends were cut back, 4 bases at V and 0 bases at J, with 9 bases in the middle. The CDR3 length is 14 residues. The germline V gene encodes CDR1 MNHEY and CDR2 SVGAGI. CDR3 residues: CASSWSGMNTEAFF. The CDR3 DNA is TGTGCCAGCAGTTGGTCGGGAATGAACACTGAAGCTTTCTTT.

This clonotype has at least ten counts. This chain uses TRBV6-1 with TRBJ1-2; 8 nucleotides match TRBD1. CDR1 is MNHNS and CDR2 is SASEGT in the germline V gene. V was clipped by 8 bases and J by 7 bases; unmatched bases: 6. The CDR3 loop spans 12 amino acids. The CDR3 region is CASVAGGGGYTF. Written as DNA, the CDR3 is TGTGCCAGCGTCGCAGGGGGCGGTGGCTACACCTTC.

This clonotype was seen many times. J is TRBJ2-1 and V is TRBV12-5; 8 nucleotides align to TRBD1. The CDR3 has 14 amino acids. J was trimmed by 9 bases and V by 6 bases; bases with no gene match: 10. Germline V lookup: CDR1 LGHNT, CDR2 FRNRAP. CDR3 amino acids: CASGDDRGVGEQFF. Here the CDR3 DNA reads TGTGCTAGTGGGGACGACAGGGGTGTAGGTGAGCAGTTCTTC.

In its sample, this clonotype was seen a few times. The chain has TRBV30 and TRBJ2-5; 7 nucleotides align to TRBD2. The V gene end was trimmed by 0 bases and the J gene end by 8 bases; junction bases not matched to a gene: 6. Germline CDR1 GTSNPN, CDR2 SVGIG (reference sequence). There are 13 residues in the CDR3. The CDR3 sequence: CAWSVEAGLTQYF. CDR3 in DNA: TGTGCCTGGAGTGTGGAAGCGGGACTTACCCAGTACTTC.

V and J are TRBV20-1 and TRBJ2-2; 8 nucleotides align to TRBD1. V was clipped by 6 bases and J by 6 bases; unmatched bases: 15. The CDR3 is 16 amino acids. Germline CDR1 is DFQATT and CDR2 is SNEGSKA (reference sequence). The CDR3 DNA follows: TGCAGTGCCGAGGCCCACCGACAGGGGAGATCCGGGGAGCTGTTTTTT. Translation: CSAEAHRQGRSGELFF.

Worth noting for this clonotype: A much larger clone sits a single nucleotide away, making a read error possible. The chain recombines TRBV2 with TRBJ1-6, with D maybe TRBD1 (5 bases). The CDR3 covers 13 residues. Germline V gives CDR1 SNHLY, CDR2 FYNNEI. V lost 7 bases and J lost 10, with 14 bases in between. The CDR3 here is CASKGRGSSPLHF. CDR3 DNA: TGTGCCAGCAAGGGACGGGGGTCCTCACCCCTCCACTTT.

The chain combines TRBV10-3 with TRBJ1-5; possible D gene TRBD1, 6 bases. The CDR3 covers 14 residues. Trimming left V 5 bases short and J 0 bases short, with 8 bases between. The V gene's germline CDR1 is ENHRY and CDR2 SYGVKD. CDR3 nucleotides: TGTGCCATCAGTCGGACAGATAGCAATCAGCCCCAGCATTTT. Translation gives CAISRTDSNQPQHF.

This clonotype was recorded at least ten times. CDR3 residues: CASGRRLSENTGELFF. The CDR3 DNA is TGTGCCAGCGGCAGGCGGTTGTCGGAGAACACCGGGGAGCTGTTTTTT. V gene TRBV27 combines with J gene TRBJ2-2; the D is unclear. Germline CDR1 and CDR2: MNHEY and SMNVEV (reference sequence). Trimming shortened V by 8 bases and J by 1 base, and 17 bases separated the two germline ends. CDR3 length: 16 amino acids.

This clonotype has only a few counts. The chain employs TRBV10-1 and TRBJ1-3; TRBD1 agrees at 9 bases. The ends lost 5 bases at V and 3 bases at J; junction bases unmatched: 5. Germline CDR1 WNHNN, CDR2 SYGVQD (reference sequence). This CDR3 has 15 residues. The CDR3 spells CASSTGTGNGNTIYF. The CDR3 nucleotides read TGCGCCAGCAGTACCGGGACAGGGAATGGAAACACCATATATTTT.

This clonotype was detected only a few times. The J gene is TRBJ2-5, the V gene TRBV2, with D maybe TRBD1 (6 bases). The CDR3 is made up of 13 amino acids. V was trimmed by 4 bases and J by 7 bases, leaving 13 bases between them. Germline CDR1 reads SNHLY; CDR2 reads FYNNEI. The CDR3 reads CASSATGTGTQYF. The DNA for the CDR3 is TGTGCCAGCAGTGCAACAGGGACGGGGACCCAGTACTTC.

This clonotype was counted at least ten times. Written as DNA, the CDR3 is TGCAGTGCGGGGGACAGTAAGAACACTGAAGCTTTCTTT. This sequence encodes CSAGDSKNTEAFF. The V call is TRBV20-1, the J call TRBJ1-1; 7 bases are shared with TRBD1. CDR1 and CDR2 from the germline V gene are DFQATT and SNEGSKA (reference sequence). The ends lost 6 bases at V and 1 base at J; junction bases unmatched: 5. CDR3 length: 13 amino acids.

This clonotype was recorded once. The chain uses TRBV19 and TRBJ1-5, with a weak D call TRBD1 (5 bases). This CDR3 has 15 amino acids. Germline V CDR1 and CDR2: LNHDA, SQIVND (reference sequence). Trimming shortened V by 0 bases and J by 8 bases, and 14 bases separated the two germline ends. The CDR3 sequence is CASSIDRDRRKPQHF. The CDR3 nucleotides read TGTGCCAGTAGTATAGATCGGGACCGACGCAAGCCCCAGCATTTT.

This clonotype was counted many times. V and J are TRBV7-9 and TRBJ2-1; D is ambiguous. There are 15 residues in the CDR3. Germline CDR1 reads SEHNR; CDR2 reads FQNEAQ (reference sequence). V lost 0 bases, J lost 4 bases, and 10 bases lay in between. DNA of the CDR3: TGTGCCAGCAGCTTAGCCGGGCTCCTTTACAATGAGCAGTTCTTC. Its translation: CASSLAGLLYNEQFF. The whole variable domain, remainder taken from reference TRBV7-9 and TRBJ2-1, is DTGVSQNPRHKITKRGQNVTFRCDPISEHNRLYWYRQTLGQGPEFLTYFQNEAQLEKSRLLSDRFSAERPKGSFSTLEIQRTEQGDSAMYLCASSLAGLLYNEQFFGPGTRLTVL.

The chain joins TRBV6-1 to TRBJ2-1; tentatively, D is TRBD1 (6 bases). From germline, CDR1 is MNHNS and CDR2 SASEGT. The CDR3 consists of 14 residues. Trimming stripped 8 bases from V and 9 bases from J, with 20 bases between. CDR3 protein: CASGAAIGGGEQFF. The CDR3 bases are TGTGCCAGCGGTGCTGCAATTGGGGGCGGTGAGCAGTTCTTC.

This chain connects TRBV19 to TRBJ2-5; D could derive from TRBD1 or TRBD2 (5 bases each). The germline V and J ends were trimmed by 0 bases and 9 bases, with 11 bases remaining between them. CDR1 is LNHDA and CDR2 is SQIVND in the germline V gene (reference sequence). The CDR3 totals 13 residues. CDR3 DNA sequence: TGTGCCAGTAGTATAGATCAGGGAGCGGCCCAGTACTTC. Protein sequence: CASSIDQGAAQYF.